This note documents a single T cell receptor (beta chain) sequence. The CDR3 runs 16 residues. With V trimmed by 6 bases and J by 10 bases, 14 bases remained unmatched. Germline CDR1 SNHLY, CDR2 FYNNEI. Assay: immunoSEQ multiplex PCR; the TCRdb copy retains only in-frame clones and omits some. Of 11,000 to 15,000 clones listed, about three fifths were seen once; the top ten hold 7.5% to 10%. This sample stems from a study of T cell clonotyping in hematopoietic cell transplantation. The specimen was PBMCs. The chain uses TRBV2 and TRBJ1-6; 8 nucleotides match TRBD1. The source of this sequence is a human donor who either received an allogeneic hematopoietic cell transplant for a myeloid malignancy or was a related donor (not recorded which). Some clones in this sample may be carry-over from other donors' samples. The CDR3 is CASRRDTGQEMSPLHF. DNA of the CDR3: TGTGCCAGCAGAAGGGACACGGGACAGGAGATGTCACCCCTCCACTTT.